The sample holds a few counts of the clone carrying this TCR beta chain. This entry comes from a study of blood T cell repertoires in COVID-19. Turning to the study itself: COVID-19 samples collected from the United States, Italy and Spain covered acute and convalescent phases. In each case, the material was cDNA or gDNA derived from T cells, B-cell-depleted T cells, or PBMCs.

In the authors' methods: Amplified reference gene primers provided the basis for estimating nucleated cell counts. Libraries were prepared by immunoSEQ multiplex PCR; TCRdb keeps only in-frame clonotypes and omits some of them. V, J and clone size are taken as reported in that table, and D and trimming were inferred from the DNA itself. This sample has fewer than 350,000 clones, with 75% to 85% found just once. The receptor comes from a human donor in a cohort sampled during active COVID-19. The material sequenced was peripheral blood.

The CDR3 is CAWREGNTEAFF. Here the CDR3 DNA reads TGTGCCTGGAGGGAGGGGAACACTGAAGCTTTCTTT. The chain couples TRBV30 to TRBJ1-1, with no clear D. In germline, CDR1 is GTSNPN, CDR2 SVGIG (reference sequence). The CDR3 length is 12 residues. V was cut by 3 bases and J by 1 base, with 6 bases left in between.